The 18 T cell receptor beta chains listed next were all sequenced from one sample in a study of blood T cell repertoires in COVID-19. Sequencing used immunoSEQ multiplex PCR; TCRdb keeps in-frame clones, though not all of them. The profile shows about 62,000 clones, around 87% of them singletons. The sequenced sample consisted of peripheral blood. The receptors here all came from a woman aged 60-75 years with COVID-19, enrolled during active disease.

The V gene is TRBV4-1, the J gene TRBJ1-2, with D possibly TRBD1 on 5 matching bases. V was trimmed by 0 bases and J by 8 bases, leaving 19 bases between them. The germline gives CDR1 MGHRA, CDR2 YSYEKL. The CDR3 extends over 16 amino acids. The CDR3 loop is CASSQEAHGGSGGYTF. The CDR3 nucleotides are TGCGCCAGCAGCCAAGAGGCTCACGGGGGTTCAGGGGGCTACACCTTC.

The J gene is TRBJ1-5, the V gene TRBV12-3 or TRBV12-4; TRBD1 matches at 10 bases. V lost 6 bases and J lost 10; bases outside the gene matches: 6. The CDR3 runs to 13 residues. The DNA of the CDR3 is TGTGCCAGCAGCTACGGGACAGGGGTCCCCCAGCATTTT. It yields the protein CASSYGTGVPQHF.

The chain uses TRBV6-6 and TRBJ2-7; 9 nucleotides align to TRBD1. Germline assignment: CDR1 MNHNY and CDR2 SVGAGI (reference sequence). J was trimmed by 4 bases and V by 10 bases; bases with no gene match: 8. This CDR3 contains 13 residues. The CDR3 nucleotides read TGTGCCACCTCGGACAGGGGACCGTACGAGCAGTACTTC. Protein: CATSDRGPYEQYF.

This chain joins TRBV19 and TRBJ1-5; D is uncertain. Germline V CDR1 and CDR2: LNHDA, SQIVND (reference sequence). The CDR3 consists of 13 residues. V lost 3 bases and J 6 bases, leaving 9 bases between the germline ends. CDR3 residues: CASSIINSQPQHF. CDR3 in DNA: TGTGCCAGTAGTATTATAAACAGTCAGCCCCAGCATTTT.

The rearrangement joins TRBV6-5 to TRBJ2-7; D might be TRBD2 (5 bases). Trimming removed 6 bases at V and 7 bases at J, with 13 bases between. The germline gives CDR1 MNHEY, CDR2 SVGAGI. The CDR3 contains 12 residues. DNA of the CDR3: TGTGCCAGCAGGAACGGACTTATGGAGCAGTACTTC. Translating gives CASRNGLMEQYF.

The sample holds one count of this clone. The rearrangement links TRBV6-2 or TRBV6-3 to TRBJ1-2; D is undetermined. CDR1 MNHEY and CDR2 SVGEGT come from the germline V gene. The CDR3 is 16 amino acids. The germline V and J ends were trimmed by 4 bases and 0 bases, with 15 bases remaining between them. The CDR3 is CASSFPVFRTNYGYTF. CDR3 nucleotide sequence: TGTGCCAGCAGTTTTCCGGTATTCAGGACTAACTATGGCTACACCTTC.

The chain employs TRBV4-3 and TRBJ1-2; maybe TRBD1 (5 bases). Trimming cost V 1 base and J 5 bases, with 14 bases left between them. CDR1 LGHNA and CDR2 YSLEER come from the germline V gene. There are 15 residues in the CDR3. CDR3 DNA sequence: TGCGCCAGCAGCCAAGGCGCCGGGGGGATTTATGGCTACACCTTC. Translated: CASSQGAGGIYGYTF.

Here the CDR3 reads CASSTSGPSNEQFF. The CDR3 DNA reads as TGTGCCAGCAGCACGAGCGGCCCTTCCAATGAGCAGTTCTTC. The rearrangement joins TRBV7-2 to TRBJ2-1; D might be TRBD2 (5 bases). Germline V gene lookup returns CDR1 SGHTA and CDR2 FQGNSA. There are 14 residues in the CDR3. The V end lost 5 bases, the J end lost 6 bases, and 14 bases lay between the germline ends.

The rearrangement links TRBV9 to TRBJ2-5, with D maybe TRBD2 (6 bases). CDR1 SGDLS and CDR2 YYNGEE come from the germline V gene. The V end lost 4 bases, the J end lost 4 bases, and 17 bases lay between the germline ends. The CDR3 runs 15 residues. The CDR3 reads CASSSRLGVGETQYF. In nucleotides, the CDR3 is TGTGCCAGCAGCTCGCGACTAGGTGTTGGAGAGACCCAGTACTTC. The variable domain in full, with the rest retrieved from reference TRBV9 and TRBJ2-5, is DSGVTQTPKHLITATGQRVTLRCSPRSGDLSVYWYQQSLDQGLQFLIQYYNGEERAKGNILERFSAQQFPDLHSELNLSSLELGDSALYFCASSSRLGVGETQYFGPGTRLLVL.

The chain couples TRBV5-4 to TRBJ2-3; 7 nucleotides match TRBD2. Germline values: CDR1 SGHNT, CDR2 YYREEE (reference sequence). The CDR3 is 15 amino acids. The V and J ends lost 4 bases and 3 bases, in that order; junction bases with no gene match: 8. The CDR3 DNA reads as TGTGCCAGCAGCGAGAGGGCGGGAGTGACAGATACGCAGTATTTT. Residues: CASSERAGVTDTQYF.

The chain couples TRBV4-3 to TRBJ1-6, with D tentatively TRBD1 (5 bases). V was pared by 4 bases and J by 5 bases, with 15 bases between. CDR1 is LGHNA, CDR2 YSLEER, per germline. The CDR3 runs to 16 residues. CDR3 DNA: TGCGCCAGCAGCCTCACGCGGGGGGTTCATAATTCACCCCTCCACTTT. Its protein is CASSLTRGVHNSPLHF.

This clone was observed a few times. The chain uses TRBV6-5 and TRBJ1-2; 7 positions agree with TRBD1. This CDR3 spans 15 amino acids. From germline, CDR1 is MNHEY and CDR2 SVGAGI. V trimming: 5 bases; J trimming: 4 bases; junction bases outside the gene matches: 10. The CDR3 here is CASSTDRPWSYGYTF. CDR3 nucleotides: TGTGCCAGCAGTACGGACAGGCCTTGGAGCTATGGCTACACCTTC.

The CDR3 DNA sequence: TGTGCCAGTTCCGGGACAAGCTCCTACGAGCAGTACTTC. Its protein is CASSGTSSYEQYF. The genes are TRBV11-3 and TRBJ2-7, with D maybe TRBD1 (6 bases). Germline V gene lookup returns CDR1 SGHNT and CDR2 YENEEA. This CDR3 spans 13 amino acids. Trimming removed 9 bases from V and 0 bases from J, with 12 bases in between.

The J gene is TRBJ2-5, the V gene TRBV5-1; the match to TRBD2 covers 9 bases. This CDR3 is 18 amino acids long. Germline V gene data show CDR1 as SGHRS and CDR2 as YFSETQ. After removal of 4 bases from V and 5 bases from J, the junction contained 18 bases not matched to a gene. The CDR3, as DNA: TGCGCCAGCAGCCCGGATTTAAGCGGGAGGATTTTGGTGGAGACCCAGTACTTC. This translates into CASSPDLSGRILVETQYF. The variable domain in full, completed from reference TRBV5-1 and TRBJ2-5, reads KAGVTQTPRYLIKTRGQQVTLSCSPISGHRSVSWYQQTPGQGLQFLFEYFSETQRNKGNFPGRFSGRQFSNSRSEMNVSTLELGDSALYLCASSPDLSGRILVETQYFGPGTRLLVL.

As for this clone: The same CDR3 can be traced to other DNA sequences in this sample. The chain couples TRBV19 to TRBJ1-2; 8 nucleotides agree with TRBD1. CDR1 is LNHDA, CDR2 SQIVND, per germline (reference sequence). Germline trimming cut 3 bases from V and 8 bases from J; bases unmatched to any gene: 8. CDR3 length: 14 residues. The CDR3 DNA is TGTGCCAGTAGTATCGGGACAGGCGGACGGGGCTACACCTTC. Translation gives CASSIGTGGRGYTF.

The chain combines TRBV28 with TRBJ2-7; D call uncertain. The CDR3 consists of 16 residues. Trimming left V 3 bases short and J 4 bases short, with 19 bases between. The V gene's germline CDR1 is MDHEN and CDR2 SYDVKM. This CDR3 reads CASSLGRQASPYEQYF. The CDR3 nucleotides read TGTGCCAGCAGTTTGGGCCGGCAGGCCTCACCTTACGAGCAGTACTTC.

The V and J genes are TRBV6-1 and TRBJ2-7, with no clear D. Germline V gene sequence: CDR1 MNHNS, CDR2 SASEGT. Between the trimmed V and J ends, which lost 2 bases and 3 bases, there was a span of 11 bases. The CDR3 is made up of 14 amino acids. The CDR3 region has the DNA TGTGCCAGCAGTGAAATGAGTAGATTCTACGAGCAGTACTTC. Its protein product is CASSEMSRFYEQYF.

The gene calls are TRBV13 and TRBJ2-5; TRBD1 agrees at 8 bases. This CDR3 has 15 amino acids. J lost 5 bases, V lost 6 bases, and 11 bases had no gene match. Germline V lookup: CDR1 PRHDT, CDR2 FYEKMQ (reference sequence). The CDR3 nucleotides are TGTGCCAGCAGTCCGGGACAGGTCCGCGGGGAGACCCAGTACTTC. Amino acid sequence: CASSPGQVRGETQYF.